This T cell receptor (beta chain) stems from a study of T cells in Graves' hyperthyroidism and ophthalmopathy. Germline-derived CDR1 and CDR2 are SGHRS and YFSETQ. J was trimmed by 0 bases and V by 4 bases; bases with no gene match: 14. The CDR3 has 19 amino acids. PBMCs were derived from approximately 10 ml fresh peripheral blood. RNA transcripts provided the source from which TCR beta CDR3 regions were amplified. The HTBI set primed first-round TCR CDR3 RT-PCR. TCRdb recomputed calls from the multiplex PCR reads with MiXCR, one row per CDR3 protein. The table shows about 590,000 distinct CDR3 sequences, with 15% to 17% occurring only once.

This receptor was identified in a woman in her 30s with Graves' hyperthyroidism. Sample: blood. The chain has TRBV5-1 and TRBJ2-1, with 9 bases matching TRBD2. Written as DNA, the CDR3 is TGCGCCAGCAGCAAACCCGGGACTAGCCACTTGAGCTCCTACAATGAGCAGTTCTTC. It is translated as CASSKPGTSHLSSYNEQFF. Looking up the rest from reference TRBV5-1 and TRBJ2-1 gives the full variable domain: KAGVTQTPRYLIKTRGQQVTLSCSPISGHRSVSWYQQTPGQGLQFLFEYFSETQRNKGNFPGRFSGRQFSNSRSEMNVSTLELGDSALYLCASSKPGTSHLSSYNEQFFGPGTRLTVL.